The clone carrying this TCR beta chain was detected many times. Its antigen is not identified. Looked up from germline, CDR1 is SGHAT and CDR2 is FQNNGV. V shed 3 bases and J shed 6 bases, with 13 bases lying between them. CDR3 length equals 14 residues. Each sample used at least 6 million PBMCs. PCR was performed a second time for about 7 to 11 cycles using a sample-barcoded 5' primer and a J-beta primer mix. TCRdb independently ran MiXCR on the 5' RACE reads; one entry per CDR3 protein. The sample lists some 670,000 distinct CDR3 sequences, 45% to 60% occurring once. This specimen belongs to a study of blood T cells in healthy people across ages. As for the study in general: Template switching recovered approximately one barcoded beta molecule for every two T cells.

Findings and caveats of the study: Those diversity estimates obtained from one million T cells were thought to be underestimates.

This receptor was obtained from a woman over 75 in good health. The chain uses TRBV11-2 and TRBJ2-3, with D perhaps TRBD1 (5 bases). The sequenced sample consisted of blood. CDR3 residues: CASSLGLVADTQYF. CDR3 nucleotides: TGTGCCAGCAGCTTGGGGCTAGTAGCTGATACGCAGTATTTT.